These T cell receptor beta chains were read from a single sample in a study of breast tumors, draining lymph nodes, adjacent tissues. TCRdb re-derived calls from the multiplex PCR reads in MiXCR, one entry per CDR3 protein. The table shows 17,000 or so distinct CDR3 sequences, with 45% occurring only once. The specimen sequenced was tumor-adjacent breast tissue. These receptor sequences come from a female donor with breast cancer. Some clones in this sample may be carry-over from other donors' samples. The CDR3 runs from the conserved cysteine through the conserved F or W. The D gene is left open where the match is weak. The size of a clone is reported for some rows only, either as once, few or many, or as a class for expanded clones.

>TRBV5-1|TRBD1|15|medium-sized|TRBJ1-2
TGCGCCAGCCGCCTAGGGACAGGCTTTAACTATGGCTACACCTTC
CASRLGTGFNYGYTF
>TRBV24-1|-|14|medium-sized|TRBJ2-7
TGTGCCACCAGTGAGACGGGGTCCTCCTACGAGCAGTACTTC
CATSETGSSYEQYF
>TRBV5-5|TRBD1|17|many|TRBJ2-5
TGTGCCAGCAGCTTTCTTCAAGTTAGGGGGCCAGGAGAGACCCAGTACTTC
CASSFLQVRGPGETQYF
>TRBV10-3|-|13|medium-sized|TRBJ1-3
TGTGCCATCAGTGAGAACAAAGGGAACACCATATATTTT
CAISENKGNTIYF
>TRBV18|TRBD1|16|many|TRBJ1-2
TGTGCCAGCTCACCCTCCTCCGGGACAGGGGGGTATGGCTACACCTTC
CASSPSSGTGGYGYTF
>TRBV6-1|TRBD1|14|many|TRBJ2-7
TGTGCCAGCAGACCCGGGACAGAGAGCTACGAGCAGTACTTC
CASRPGTESYEQYF
>TRBV6-1|-|16|many|TRBJ2-3
TGTGCCAGCAGAAAAAACCCGCAGGTTTGGACAGATACGCAGTATTTT
CASRKNPQVWTDTQYF
>TRBV10-2|-|14|few|TRBJ1-5
TGCGCCAGCAGTGAGTCGGGGTTAAATCAGCCCCAGCATTTT
CASSESGLNQPQHF
>TRBV5-1|-|14|-|TRBJ2-7
TGCGCCAGCAGCTTGGGTGAAGGGGCCTACGAGCAGTACTTC
CASSLGEGAYEQYF
>TRBV28|-|15|many|TRBJ1-4
TGTGCCAGCAGTTGGGCAGGGGCCGGCAAAGAAAAACTGTTTTTT
CASSWAGAGKEKLFF
>TRBV7-9|-|15|-|TRBJ2-5
TGTGCCAGCAGCTTAGATAGGACCGGCCAAGAGACCCAGTACTTC
CASSLDRTGQETQYF
>TRBV29-1|TRBD2|15|-|TRBJ2-3
TGCAGCGTAGAGACTAGCGGGGGGCCTCAAGATACGCAGTATTTT
CSVETSGGPQDTQYF
>TRBV4-2|-|12|many|TRBJ2-3
TGTGCCAGCATGGGCGCCACAGATACGCAGTATTTT
CASMGATDTQYF
>TRBV7-8|-|14|-|TRBJ2-7
TGTGCCAGCAGCCACAGGGCGAACTCCTACGAGCAGTACTTC
CASSHRANSYEQYF
>TRBV19|-|14|medium-sized|TRBJ1-2
TGTGCCAGTAATCGGCAGTTGGGGCACTATGGCTACACCTTC
CASNRQLGHYGYTF
>TRBV24-1|-|14|-|TRBJ1-4
TGTGCCACCAGTGATTTGGGGGCCGAGGAAAAACTGTTTTTT
CATSDLGAEEKLFF
>TRBV29-1|-|12|many|TRBJ2-7
TGCAGCGCTGATGCGGGTCTCCGGGAGCAGTACTTC
CSADAGLREQYF
>TRBV5-5|-|12|many|TRBJ2-1
TGTGCCAGCAGTTCGACAGCTAATGAGCAGTTCTTC
CASSSTANEQFF
>TRBV30|-|13|-|TRBJ1-3
TGTGCCTACCTACGAGGGCCTGGAAACACCATATATTTT
CAYLRGPGNTIYF
>TRBV15|-|16|medium-sized|TRBJ2-1
TGTGCCACCAGCAGCGTACCGATGGGGGGAAGGGATGAGCAGTTCTTC
CATSSVPMGGRDEQFF
>TRBV3-1|TRBD1|14|-|TRBJ1-6
TGTGCCAGCAGCAGCCGGGACAGGGGTTCACCCCTCCACTTT
CASSSRDRGSPLHF
>TRBV12-3/TRBV12-4|TRBD2|14|-|TRBJ2-7
TGTGCCAGCAGTTGGCTAGCGGGAGGTAACGAGCAGTACTTC
CASSWLAGGNEQYF
>TRBV29-1|-|13|-|TRBJ2-7
TGCAGCGTTGGAGGGGTGTTCTCCTACGAGCAGTACTTC
CSVGGVFSYEQYF
>TRBV11-2|-|15|many|TRBJ2-3
TGTGCCAGCAGCTTGGGCAGAACTAGCACAGATACGCAGTATTTT
CASSLGRTSTDTQYF